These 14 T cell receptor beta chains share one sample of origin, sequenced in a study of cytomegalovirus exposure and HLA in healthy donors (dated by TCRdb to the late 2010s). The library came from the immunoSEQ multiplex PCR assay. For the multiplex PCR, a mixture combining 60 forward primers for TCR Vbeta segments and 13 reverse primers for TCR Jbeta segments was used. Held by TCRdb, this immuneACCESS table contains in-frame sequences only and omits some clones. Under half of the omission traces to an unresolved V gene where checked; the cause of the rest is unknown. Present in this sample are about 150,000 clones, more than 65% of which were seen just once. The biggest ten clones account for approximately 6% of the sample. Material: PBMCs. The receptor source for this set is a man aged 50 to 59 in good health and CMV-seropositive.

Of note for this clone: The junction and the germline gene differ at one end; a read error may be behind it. The CDR3 sequence is CASRTVSSGADVLTF. The CDR3, as DNA: TGCGCCAGCCGTACAGTTAGCTCTGGGGCCGACGTCCTGACTTTC. The chain links TRBV5-1 to TRBJ2-6; D might be TRBD1 (5 bases). Germline assignment: CDR1 SGHRS and CDR2 YFSETQ. The CDR3 runs to 15 residues.

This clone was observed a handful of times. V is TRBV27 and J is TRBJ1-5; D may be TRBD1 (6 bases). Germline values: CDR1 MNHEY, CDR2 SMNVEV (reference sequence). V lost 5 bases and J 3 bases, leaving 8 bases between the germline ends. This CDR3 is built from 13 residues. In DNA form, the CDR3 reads TGTGCCAGCAGTCAGGGGTTCAATCAGCCCCAGCATTTT. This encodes CASSQGFNQPQHF.

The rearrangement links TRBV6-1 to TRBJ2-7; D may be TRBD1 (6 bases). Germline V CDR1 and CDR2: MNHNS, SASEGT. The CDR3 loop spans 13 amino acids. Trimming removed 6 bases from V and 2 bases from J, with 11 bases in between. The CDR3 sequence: CASRLQGPYEQYF. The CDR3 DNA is TGTGCCAGCAGACTACAGGGACCCTACGAGCAGTACTTC.

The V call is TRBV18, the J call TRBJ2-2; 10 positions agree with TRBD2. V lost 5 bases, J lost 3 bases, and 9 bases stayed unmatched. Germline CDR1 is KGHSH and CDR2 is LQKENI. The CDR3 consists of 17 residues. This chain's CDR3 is CASSNPSGSRDTGELFF. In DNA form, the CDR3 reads TGTGCCAGCTCAAATCCTAGCGGGAGCCGAGACACCGGGGAGCTGTTTTTT.

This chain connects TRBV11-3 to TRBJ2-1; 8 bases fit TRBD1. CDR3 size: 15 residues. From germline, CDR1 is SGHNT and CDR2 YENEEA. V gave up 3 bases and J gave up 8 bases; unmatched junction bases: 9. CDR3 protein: CASSLGAGGADEQFF. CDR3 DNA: TGTGCCAGCAGCTTGGGGGCAGGGGGCGCGGATGAGCAGTTCTTC.

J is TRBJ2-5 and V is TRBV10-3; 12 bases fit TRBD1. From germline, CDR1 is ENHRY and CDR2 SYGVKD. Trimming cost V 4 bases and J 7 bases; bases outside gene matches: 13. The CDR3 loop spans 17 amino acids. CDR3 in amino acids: CAISVGTGGAELGTQYF. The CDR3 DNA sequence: TGTGCCATCAGTGTGGGGACAGGGGGCGCTGAATTGGGGACCCAGTACTTC.

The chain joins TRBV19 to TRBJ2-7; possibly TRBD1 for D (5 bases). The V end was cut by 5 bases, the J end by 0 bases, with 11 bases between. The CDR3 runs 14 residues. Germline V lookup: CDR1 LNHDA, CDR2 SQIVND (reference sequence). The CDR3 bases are TGTGCCAGTAGTTTCCCAGGGCCCTCCTACGAGCAGTACTTC. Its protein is CASSFPGPSYEQYF.

CDR3 DNA sequence: TGTGCCAGCAGCGCGCCGCTAGCAAGGGACACCGGGGAGCTGTTTTTT. This translates into CASSAPLARDTGELFF. The genes are TRBV5-4 and TRBJ2-2, with D perhaps TRBD2 (5 bases). This CDR3 region has 16 residues. V was clipped by 4 bases and J by 3 bases, with 16 bases between them. CDR1 and CDR2 (germline): SGHNT, YYREEE (reference sequence). Combining the CDR3 with reference TRBV5-4 and TRBJ2-2 gives the whole variable domain ETGVTQSPTHLIKTRGQQVTLRCSSQSGHNTVSWYQQALGQGPQFIFQYYREEENGRGNFPPRFSGLQFPNYSSELNVNALELDDSALYLCASSAPLARDTGELFFGEGSRLTVL.

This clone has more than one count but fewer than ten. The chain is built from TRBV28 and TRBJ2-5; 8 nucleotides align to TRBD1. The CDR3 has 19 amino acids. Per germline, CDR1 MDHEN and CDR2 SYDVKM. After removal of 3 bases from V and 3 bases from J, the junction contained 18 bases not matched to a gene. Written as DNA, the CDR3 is TGTGCCAGCAGTTTGCGAAATTCTCGCGGGCAGGGGGCAAAAGAGACCCAGTACTTC. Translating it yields CASSLRNSRGQGAKETQYF. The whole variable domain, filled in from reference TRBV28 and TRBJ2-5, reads DVKVTQSSRYLVKRTGEKVFLECVQDMDHENMFWYRQDPGLGLRLIYFSYDVKMKEKGDIPEGYSVSREKKERFSLILESASTNQTSMYLCASSLRNSRGQGAKETQYFGPGTRLLVL.

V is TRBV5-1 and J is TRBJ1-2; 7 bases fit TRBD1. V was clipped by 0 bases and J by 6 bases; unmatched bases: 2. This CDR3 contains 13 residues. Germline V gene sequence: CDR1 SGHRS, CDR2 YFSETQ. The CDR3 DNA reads TGCGCCAGCAGCTTGGGGGGGACAGATGGCTACACCTTC. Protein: CASSLGGTDGYTF.

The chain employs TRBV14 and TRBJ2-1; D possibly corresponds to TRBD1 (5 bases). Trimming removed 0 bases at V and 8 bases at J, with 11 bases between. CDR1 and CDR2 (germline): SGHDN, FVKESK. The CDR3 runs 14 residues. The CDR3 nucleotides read TGTGCCAGCAGCCAAGAGACAGAATGGGATGAGCAGTTCTTC. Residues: CASSQETEWDEQFF. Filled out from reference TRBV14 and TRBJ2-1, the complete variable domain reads EAGVTQFPSHSVIEKGQTVTLRCDPISGHDNLYWYRRVMGKEIKFLLHFVKESKQDESGMPNNRFLAERTGGTYSTLKVQPAELEDSGVYFCASSQETEWDEQFFGPGTRLTVL.

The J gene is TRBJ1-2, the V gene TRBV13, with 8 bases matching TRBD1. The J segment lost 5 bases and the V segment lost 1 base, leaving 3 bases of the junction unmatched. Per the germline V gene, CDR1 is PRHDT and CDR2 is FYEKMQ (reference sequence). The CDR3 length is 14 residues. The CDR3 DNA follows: TGTGCCAGCAGCTTAGCCCAGGGGGCTTATGGCTACACCTTC. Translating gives CASSLAQGAYGYTF. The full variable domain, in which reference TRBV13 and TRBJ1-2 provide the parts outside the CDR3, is AAGVIQSPRHLIKEKRETATLKCYPIPRHDTVYWYQQGPGQDPQFLISFYEKMQSDKGSIPDRFSAQQFSDYHSELNMSSLELGDSALYFCASSLAQGAYGYTFGSGTRLTVV.

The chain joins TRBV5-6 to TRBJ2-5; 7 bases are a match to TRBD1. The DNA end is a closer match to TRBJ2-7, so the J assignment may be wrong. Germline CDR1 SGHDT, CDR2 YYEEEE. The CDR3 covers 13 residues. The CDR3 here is CASSLDRAYEQYF. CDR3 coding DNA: TGTGCCAGCAGCTTAGACAGGGCCTACGAGCAGTACTTC.

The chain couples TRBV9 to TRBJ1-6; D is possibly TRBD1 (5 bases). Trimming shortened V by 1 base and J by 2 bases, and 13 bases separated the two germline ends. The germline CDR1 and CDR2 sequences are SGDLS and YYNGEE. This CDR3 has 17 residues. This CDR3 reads CASSVSQTGAYNSPLHF. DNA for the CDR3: TGTGCCAGCAGCGTATCACAAACAGGAGCCTATAATTCACCCCTCCACTTT.